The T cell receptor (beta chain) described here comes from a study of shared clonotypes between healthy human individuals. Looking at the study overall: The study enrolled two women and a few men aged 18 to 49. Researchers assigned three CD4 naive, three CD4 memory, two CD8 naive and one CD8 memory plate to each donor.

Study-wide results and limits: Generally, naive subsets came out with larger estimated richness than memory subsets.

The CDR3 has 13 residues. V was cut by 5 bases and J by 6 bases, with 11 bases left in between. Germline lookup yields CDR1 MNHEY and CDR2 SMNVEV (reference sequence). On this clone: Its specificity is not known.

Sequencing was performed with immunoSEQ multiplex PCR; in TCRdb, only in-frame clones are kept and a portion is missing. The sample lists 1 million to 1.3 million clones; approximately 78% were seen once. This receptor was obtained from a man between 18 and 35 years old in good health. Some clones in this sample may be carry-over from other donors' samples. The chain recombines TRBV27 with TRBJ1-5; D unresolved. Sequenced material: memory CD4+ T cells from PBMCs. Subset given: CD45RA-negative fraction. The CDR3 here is CASSPNRPQPQHF. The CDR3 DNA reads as TGTGCCAGCAGTCCAAACCGGCCTCAGCCCCAGCATTTT.